This T cell receptor beta chain emerged from a study of T cell responses to AZD1222 COVID-19 vaccine. The data were produced by immunoSEQ multiplex PCR, yet TCRdb's version contains in-frame clones alone and is incomplete. This table has 100,000 to 120,000 clones, 94% appearing once. This CDR3 is 13 amino acids long. CDR1 SGHDT and CDR2 YYEEEE come from the germline V gene. V was shortened by 0 bases and J by 9 bases, with 10 bases between the two germline ends. General study findings and limits: Epitopes outside B.1.351 and B.1.1.7 mutated regions reportedly drew nearly half of spike TCRs.

A remark on this clone: Its antigen is still unknown.

Material: peripheral blood, obtained 28 days after the second AZD1222 dose. The rearrangement uses TRBV5-6 and TRBJ1-5; possible D gene TRBD1, 5 bases. This clonotype originated in an adult who received the AZD1222 COVID-19 vaccine. The CDR3 spells CASSLGGGWPQHF. CDR3 DNA sequence: TGTGCCAGCAGCTTGGGCGGGGGATGGCCCCAGCATTTT.